Sequencing of this T cell receptor beta chain was carried out in a study of T cells in Graves' hyperthyroidism and ophthalmopathy. On this clonotype itself: Its antigen is still unknown.

TCR beta CDR3 regions were amplified from RNA transcripts. RT-PCR in the first round (using the HTBI primer set) targeted the TCR CDR3. TCRdb redid the calling of the multiplex PCR reads with MiXCR, one entry per CDR3 protein. Here the sample spans about 500,000 distinct CDR3 sequences, around 43% being singletons. Whole-study results and caveats: Blood also held most thyroid clonotypes expanded beyond 0.001. Classification by a 13 V-J model distinguished ophthalmopathy from stable hyperthyroidism.

J lost 1 base, V lost 3 bases, and 3 bases had no gene match. The CDR3 loop spans 14 amino acids. Germline V gene data show CDR1 as LNHDA and CDR2 as SQIVND (reference sequence). The sequenced sample was peripheral blood or thyroid tissue (not recorded which). V and J are TRBV19 and TRBJ2-7; 7 nucleotides agree with TRBD2. This receptor was identified in an adult woman with Graves' disease, either hyperthyroidism or ophthalmopathy (not recorded which). CDR3 bases: TGTGCCAGTAGTATGGCTAGCGGATCCTACGAGCAGTACTTC. Amino acids: CASSMASGSYEQYF.